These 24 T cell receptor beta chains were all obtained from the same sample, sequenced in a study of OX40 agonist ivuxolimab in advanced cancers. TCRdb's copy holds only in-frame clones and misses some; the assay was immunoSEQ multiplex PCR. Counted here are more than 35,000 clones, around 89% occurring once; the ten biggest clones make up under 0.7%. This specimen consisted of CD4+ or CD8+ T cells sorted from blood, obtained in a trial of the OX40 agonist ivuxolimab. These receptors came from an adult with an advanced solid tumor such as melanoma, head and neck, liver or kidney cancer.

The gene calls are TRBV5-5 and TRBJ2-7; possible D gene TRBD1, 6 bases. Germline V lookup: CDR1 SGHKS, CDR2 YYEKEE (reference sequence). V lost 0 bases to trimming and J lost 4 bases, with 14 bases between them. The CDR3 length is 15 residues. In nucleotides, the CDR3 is TGTGCCAGCAGCTTGGGGGGGCAGAAGGAATACGAGCAGTACTTC. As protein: CASSLGGQKEYEQYF.

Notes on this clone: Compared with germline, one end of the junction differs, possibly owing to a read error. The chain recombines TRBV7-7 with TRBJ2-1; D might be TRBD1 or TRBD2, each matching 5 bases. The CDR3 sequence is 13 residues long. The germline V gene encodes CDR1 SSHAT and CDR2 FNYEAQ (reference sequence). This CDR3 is CASSSGPTNEQFF. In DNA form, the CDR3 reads TGTGCTAGCAGCTCGGGACCGACGAATGAGCAGTTCTTC.

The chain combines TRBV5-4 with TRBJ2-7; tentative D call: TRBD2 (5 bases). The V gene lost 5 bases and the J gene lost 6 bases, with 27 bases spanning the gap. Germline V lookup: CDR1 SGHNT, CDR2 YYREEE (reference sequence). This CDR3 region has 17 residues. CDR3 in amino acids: CASSELKTSEARGEQYF. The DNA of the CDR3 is TGTGCCAGCAGTGAATTAAAAACATCGGAGGCCCGGGGCGAGCAGTACTTC.

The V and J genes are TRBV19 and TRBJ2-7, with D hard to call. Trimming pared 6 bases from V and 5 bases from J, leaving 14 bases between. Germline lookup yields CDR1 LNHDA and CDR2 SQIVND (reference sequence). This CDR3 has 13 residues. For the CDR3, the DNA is TGTGCCAGTAGCGTTCAAAAGGGAAACGAGCAGTACTTC. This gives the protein CASSVQKGNEQYF.

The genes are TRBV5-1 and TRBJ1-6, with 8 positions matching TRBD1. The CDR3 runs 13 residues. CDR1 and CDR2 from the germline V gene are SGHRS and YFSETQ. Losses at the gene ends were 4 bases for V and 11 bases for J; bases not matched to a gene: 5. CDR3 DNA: TGCGCCAGCAGCGGAGACAGGGGACCACCCCTCCACTTT. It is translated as CASSGDRGPPLHF.

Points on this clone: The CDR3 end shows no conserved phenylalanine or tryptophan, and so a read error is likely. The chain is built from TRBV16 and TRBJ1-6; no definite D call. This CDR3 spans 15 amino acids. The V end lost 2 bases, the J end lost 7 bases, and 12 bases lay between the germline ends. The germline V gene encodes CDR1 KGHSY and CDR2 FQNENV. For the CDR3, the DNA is TGTGCCAGCAGCCAACAGAGCCCACCAAATTCACCCCTCCACCTT. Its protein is CASSQQSPPNSPLHL.

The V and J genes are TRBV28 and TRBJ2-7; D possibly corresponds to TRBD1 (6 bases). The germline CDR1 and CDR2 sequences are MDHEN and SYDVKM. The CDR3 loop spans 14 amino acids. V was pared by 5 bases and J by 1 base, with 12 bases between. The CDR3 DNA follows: TGTGCCAGCAGTGGTTACAGGGAATCCTACGAGCAGTACTTC. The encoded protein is CASSGYRESYEQYF. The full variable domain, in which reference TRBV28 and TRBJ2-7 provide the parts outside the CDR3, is DVKVTQSSRYLVKRTGEKVFLECVQDMDHENMFWYRQDPGLGLRLIYFSYDVKMKEKGDIPEGYSVSREKKERFSLILESASTNQTSMYLCASSGYRESYEQYFGPGTRLTVT.

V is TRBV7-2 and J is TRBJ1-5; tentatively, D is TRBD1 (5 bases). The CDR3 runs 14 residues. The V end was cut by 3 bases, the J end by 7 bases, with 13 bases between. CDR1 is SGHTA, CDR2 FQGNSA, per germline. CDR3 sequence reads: CASSFHGAWQPQHF. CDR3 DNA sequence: TGTGCCAGCAGCTTCCACGGGGCATGGCAGCCCCAGCATTTT.

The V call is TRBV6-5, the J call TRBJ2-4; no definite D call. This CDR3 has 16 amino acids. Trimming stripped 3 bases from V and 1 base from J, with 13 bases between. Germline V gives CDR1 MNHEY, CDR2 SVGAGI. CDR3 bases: TGTGCCAGCAGTTATCAACCGGACGGGGCCAAAAACATTCAGTACTTC. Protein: CASSYQPDGAKNIQYF.

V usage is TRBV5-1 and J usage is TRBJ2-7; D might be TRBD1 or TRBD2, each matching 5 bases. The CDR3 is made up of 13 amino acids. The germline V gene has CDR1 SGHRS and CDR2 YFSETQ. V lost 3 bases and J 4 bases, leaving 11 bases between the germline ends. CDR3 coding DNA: TGCGCCAGCAGCTGGGGGAAGGGGTACGAGCAGTACTTC. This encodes CASSWGKGYEQYF.

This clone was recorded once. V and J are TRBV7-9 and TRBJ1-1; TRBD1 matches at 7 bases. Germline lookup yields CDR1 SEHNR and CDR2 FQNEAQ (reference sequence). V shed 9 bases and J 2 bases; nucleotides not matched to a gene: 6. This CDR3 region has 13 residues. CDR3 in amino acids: CASWQGDNTEAFF. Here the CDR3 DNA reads TGTGCCAGTTGGCAGGGGGACAACACTGAAGCTTTCTTT. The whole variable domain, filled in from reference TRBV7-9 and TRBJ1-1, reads DTGVSQNPRHKITKRGQNVTFRCDPISEHNRLYWYRQTLGQGPEFLTYFQNEAQLEKSRLLSDRFSAERPKGSFSTLEIQRTEQGDSAMYLCASWQGDNTEAFFGQGTRLTVV.

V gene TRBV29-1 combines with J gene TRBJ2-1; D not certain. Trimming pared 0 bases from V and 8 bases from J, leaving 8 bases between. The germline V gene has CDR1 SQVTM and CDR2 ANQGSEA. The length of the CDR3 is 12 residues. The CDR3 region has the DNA TGCAGCGTTGAAGATGTGGGCGATGAGCAGTTCTTC. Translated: CSVEDVGDEQFF.

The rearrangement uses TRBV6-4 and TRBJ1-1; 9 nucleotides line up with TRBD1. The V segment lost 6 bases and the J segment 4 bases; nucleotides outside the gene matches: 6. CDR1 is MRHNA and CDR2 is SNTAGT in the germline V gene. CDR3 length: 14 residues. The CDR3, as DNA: TGTGCCAGCAGGCGGGACAGGGAGGGCACTGAAGCTTTCTTT. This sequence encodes CASRRDREGTEAFF.

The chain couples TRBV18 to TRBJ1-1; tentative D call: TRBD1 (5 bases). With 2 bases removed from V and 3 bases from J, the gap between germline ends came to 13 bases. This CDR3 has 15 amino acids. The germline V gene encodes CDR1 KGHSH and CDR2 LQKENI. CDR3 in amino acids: CASSPTQGEDTEAFF. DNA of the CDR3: TGTGCCAGCTCACCAACCCAGGGTGAAGACACTGAAGCTTTCTTT. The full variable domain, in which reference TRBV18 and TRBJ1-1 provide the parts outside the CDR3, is NAGVMQNPRHLVRRRGQEARLRCSPMKGHSHVYWYRQLPEEGLKFMVYLQKENIIDESGMPKERFSAEFPKEGPSILRIQQVVRGDSAAYFCASSPTQGEDTEAFFGQGTRLTVV.

The CDR3 nucleotides read TGCGCCAGCAGCTTGACGGGGGAAGAGACCCAGTACTTC. It codes for CASSLTGEETQYF. The V and J genes are TRBV5-1 and TRBJ2-5; D possibly corresponds to TRBD2 (6 bases). This CDR3 contains 13 residues. V was pared by 1 base and J by 3 bases, with 7 bases between. Germline-derived CDR1 and CDR2 are SGHRS and YFSETQ.

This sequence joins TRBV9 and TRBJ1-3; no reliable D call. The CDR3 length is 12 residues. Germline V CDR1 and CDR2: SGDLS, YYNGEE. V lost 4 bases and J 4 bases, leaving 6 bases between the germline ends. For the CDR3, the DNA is TGTGCCAGCAGCTCACAGGGAAACACCATATATTTT. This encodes CASSSQGNTIYF.

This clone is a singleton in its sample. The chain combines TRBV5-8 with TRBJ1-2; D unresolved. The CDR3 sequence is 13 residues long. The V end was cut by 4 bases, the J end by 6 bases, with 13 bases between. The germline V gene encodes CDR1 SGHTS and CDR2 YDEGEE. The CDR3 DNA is TGTGCCAGCAGCCATGAGTTCGGGAATGGCTACACCTTC. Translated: CASSHEFGNGYTF. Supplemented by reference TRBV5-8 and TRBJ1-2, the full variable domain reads EAGVTQSPTHLIKTRGQQATLRCSPISGHTSVYWYQQALGLGLQFLLWYDEGEERNRGNFPPRFSGRQFPNYSSELNVNALELEDSALYLCASSHEFGNGYTFGSGTRLTVV.

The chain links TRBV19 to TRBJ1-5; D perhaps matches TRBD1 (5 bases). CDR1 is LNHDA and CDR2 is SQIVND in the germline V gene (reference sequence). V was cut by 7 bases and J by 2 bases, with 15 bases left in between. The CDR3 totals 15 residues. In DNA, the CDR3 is TGTGCCAGTACCGCGAGGGGCTGGGGCAATCAGCCCCAGCATTTT. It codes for CASTARGWGNQPQHF.

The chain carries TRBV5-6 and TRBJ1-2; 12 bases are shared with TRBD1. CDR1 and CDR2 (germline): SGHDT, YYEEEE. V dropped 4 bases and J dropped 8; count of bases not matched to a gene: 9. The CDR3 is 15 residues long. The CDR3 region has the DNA TGTGCCAGCAGCAGACTGGGACAGGGGGCAGAAGGCTACACCTTC. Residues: CASSRLGQGAEGYTF. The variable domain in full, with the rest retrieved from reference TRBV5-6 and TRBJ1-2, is DAGVTQSPTHLIKTRGQQVTLRCSPKSGHDTVSWYQQALGQGPQFIFQYYEEEERQRGNFPDRFSGHQFPNYSSELNVNALLLGDSALYLCASSRLGQGAEGYTFGSGTRLTVV.

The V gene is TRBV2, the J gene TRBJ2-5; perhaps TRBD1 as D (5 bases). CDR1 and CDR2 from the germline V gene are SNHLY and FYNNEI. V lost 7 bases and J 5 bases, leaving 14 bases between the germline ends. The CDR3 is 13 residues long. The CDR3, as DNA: TGTGCCAGCACCTGGACACGGACGGAGACCCAGTACTTC. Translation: CASTWTRTETQYF.

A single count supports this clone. The CDR3 sequence is CASSPRTLQETQYF. The CDR3 nucleotides read TGTGCCAGCTCCCCCAGGACCCTCCAAGAGACCCAGTACTTC. The chain recombines TRBV18 with TRBJ2-5; D not certain. The V and J ends lost 6 bases and 1 base respectively, with 12 bases between them. The V gene's germline CDR1 is KGHSH and CDR2 LQKENI. CDR3 length equals 14 residues.

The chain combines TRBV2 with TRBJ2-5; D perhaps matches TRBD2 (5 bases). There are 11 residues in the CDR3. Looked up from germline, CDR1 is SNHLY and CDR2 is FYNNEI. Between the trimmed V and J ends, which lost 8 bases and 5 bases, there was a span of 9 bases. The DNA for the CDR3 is TGTGCCAGCCGGACTGGGGAGACCCAGTACTTC. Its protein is CASRTGETQYF.

The CDR3 protein is CASTEGPLGAKNIQYF. The CDR3 DNA sequence: TGTGCCAGTACAGAAGGTCCGCTTGGTGCCAAAAACATTCAGTACTTC. The chain recombines TRBV19 with TRBJ2-4; no reliable D call. The V gene's germline CDR1 is LNHDA and CDR2 SQIVND (reference sequence). This CDR3 region has 16 residues. Deletions cut 7 bases from V and 1 base from J, with 17 bases between.

Here the CDR3 reads CASSSGRSGNTIYF. CDR3 bases: TGTGCCAGCAGCTCCGGGAGGTCTGGAAACACCATATATTTT. The chain combines TRBV5-8 with TRBJ1-3; no clear D. Germline assignment: CDR1 SGHTS and CDR2 YDEGEE. The CDR3 covers 14 residues. Trimming took 3 bases from V and 1 from J, leaving 8 bases between them.